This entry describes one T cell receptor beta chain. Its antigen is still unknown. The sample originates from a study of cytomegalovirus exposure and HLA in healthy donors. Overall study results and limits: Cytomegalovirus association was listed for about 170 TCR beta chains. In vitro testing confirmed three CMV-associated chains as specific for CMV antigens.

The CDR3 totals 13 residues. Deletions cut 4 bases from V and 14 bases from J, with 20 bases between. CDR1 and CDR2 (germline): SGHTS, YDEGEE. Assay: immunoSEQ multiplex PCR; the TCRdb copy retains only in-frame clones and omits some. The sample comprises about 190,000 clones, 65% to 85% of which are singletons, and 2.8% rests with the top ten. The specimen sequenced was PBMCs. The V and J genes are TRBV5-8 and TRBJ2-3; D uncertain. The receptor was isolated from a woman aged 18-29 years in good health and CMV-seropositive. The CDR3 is CASSPVLDSTGYF. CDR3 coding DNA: TGTGCCAGCAGCCCGGTCCTAGACTCAACGGGGTATTTT. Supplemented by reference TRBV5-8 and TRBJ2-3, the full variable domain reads EAGVTQSPTHLIKTRGQQATLRCSPISGHTSVYWYQQALGLGLQFLLWYDEGEERNRGNFPPRFSGRQFPNYSSELNVNALELEDSALYLCASSPVLDSTGYFGPGTRLTVL.